This TCR beta chain was observed in a study of vaccination and CD4 T cells after COVID-19. Documented treatment: roughly 10-day PBMC culture with coronavirus spike peptide pools or control peptides (ViraFEST assay). ViraFEST stimulated the growth of antigen-specific T cells using peptide pools and subsequently profiled their TCRs by sequencing. The Oncomine TCR Beta short-read assay generated sequence data from the DNA of cultured CD4+ T cells. TCRdb re-derived calls from the PCR reads in MiXCR, one entry per CDR3 protein. The sample contains 10,000 to 15,000 distinct CDR3 sequences, just over 35% of which appear only once. A remark on this clonotype: Its antigen is not known.

This CDR3 has 16 amino acids. J was trimmed by 1 base and V by 3 bases; bases with no gene match: 8. Germline V CDR1 and CDR2: MNHEY, SVGAGI. The material sequenced was cultured CD4+ T cells from blood. The chain couples TRBV6-5 to TRBJ2-7; 8 bases are shared with TRBD1. The clonotype comes from a human donor with COVID-19. DNA of the CDR3: TGTGCCAGCAGTTATTTCCCGGGACAGGTTTCCTACGAGCAGTACTTC. This gives the protein CASSYFPGQVSYEQYF.